This passage covers 11 T cell receptor beta chains from one sample sequenced in a study of beta chain features in type 1 diabetes. Sequenced material consisted of expressed TCRB transcripts (all of the isolated RNA was reverse transcribed). Produced via immunoSEQ multiplex PCR; TCRdb's table is partial and in-frame only. Of over 120,000 clones listed, 8% to 13% are singletons. Sequencing was carried out using naive CD4+ T cells from blood. The receptors shown here come from a man younger than 30 in good health.

The chain links TRBV11-2 to TRBJ2-7, with 9 bases fitting TRBD1. The germline CDR1 and CDR2 sequences are SGHAT and FQNNGV. With 5 bases clipped from V and 4 bases from J, the junction kept 6 bases outside the gene matches. The CDR3 loop spans 14 amino acids. The CDR3 here is CASSPGQGRYEQYF. The CDR3 DNA sequence: TGTGCCAGCAGCCCGGGACAGGGTCGGTACGAGCAGTACTTC.

This clone was counted a few times. The genes are TRBV5-1 and TRBJ2-1; 9 nucleotides align to TRBD2. The germline V gene has CDR1 SGHRS and CDR2 YFSETQ. The CDR3 runs 16 residues. V lost 3 bases and J lost 4; bases outside the gene matches: 8. The CDR3 bases are TGCGCCAGCAGCTCGGCGAGCGGGGGGTTTTACAATGAGCAGTTCTTC. Protein: CASSSASGGFYNEQFF.

The chain carries TRBV5-1 and TRBJ2-5, with D possibly being TRBD2 (6 bases). With 1 base removed from V and 3 bases from J, the gap between germline ends came to 7 bases. CDR1 and CDR2 (germline): SGHRS, YFSETQ. The CDR3 consists of 13 residues. The CDR3 loop reads CASSLIAEETQYF. The CDR3 region has the DNA TGCGCCAGCAGCTTGATAGCGGAAGAGACCCAGTACTTC.

The CDR3 nucleotides read TGTGCCAGCAGTACCCGACTAGCGGGAAGCACAGATACGCAGTATTTT. Translating gives CASSTRLAGSTDTQYF. The V call is TRBV2, the J call TRBJ2-3; 11 nucleotides agree with TRBD2. The CDR3 is 16 amino acids. The germline V gene has CDR1 SNHLY and CDR2 FYNNEI. The V segment lost 5 bases and the J segment 0 bases; nucleotides outside the gene matches: 4.

This clone was found many times. The chain uses TRBV30 and TRBJ2-4, with TRBD2 as a possible D gene (5 bases). This CDR3 spans 14 amino acids. Between the trimmed V and J ends, which lost 2 bases and 1 base, there was a span of 9 bases. Germline V gene sequence: CDR1 GTSNPN, CDR2 SVGIG (reference sequence). Here the CDR3 reads CAWSKSGAKNIQYF. The CDR3 DNA reads TGTGCCTGGAGTAAGTCGGGGGCCAAAAACATTCAGTACTTC.

The rearrangement joins TRBV4-3 to TRBJ2-1; no reliable D call. Germline CDR1 and CDR2: LGHNA and YSLEER. This CDR3 comprises 13 residues. Trimming removed 0 bases from V and 6 bases from J, with 6 bases in between. The CDR3 sequence is CASSQETSNEQFF. The CDR3 coding sequence is TGCGCCAGCAGCCAAGAAACGAGCAATGAGCAGTTCTTC.

There are a few counts of this clone. The V call is TRBV4-1, the J call TRBJ1-2; 8 bases map to TRBD1. The germline V gene encodes CDR1 MGHRA and CDR2 YSYEKL. V lost 2 bases to trimming and J lost 5 bases; unmatched junction nucleotides: 4. The CDR3 is made up of 14 amino acids. The CDR3 bases are TGCGCCAGCAGCCAACCGGACAGGGATTATGGCTACACCTTC. Its protein is CASSQPDRDYGYTF.

This chain joins TRBV30 and TRBJ2-3; 8 bases match TRBD1. Germline V gene data show CDR1 as GTSNPN and CDR2 as SVGIG (reference sequence). This CDR3 contains 13 residues. Trimming cost V 8 bases and J 0 bases; bases outside gene matches: 4. In nucleotides, the CDR3 is TGTGCCAGGACAGGGTTTAGCACAGATACGCAGTATTTT. Its translation is CARTGFSTDTQYF.

This clone was observed a handful of times. The chain has TRBV6-5 and TRBJ1-5; TRBD1 matches 8 bases. The V gene's germline CDR1 is MNHEY and CDR2 SVGAGI. The CDR3 has 16 amino acids. V was pared by 4 bases and J by 0 bases, with 5 bases of the junction left unmatched. The DNA of the CDR3 is TGTGCCAGCAGTTCAGGGGGCCAATATAGCAATCAGCCCCAGCATTTT. This codes for CASSSGGQYSNQPQHF.

This chain uses TRBV7-9 with TRBJ1-3; D is perhaps TRBD1 (5 bases). V lost 8 bases, J lost 7 bases, and 9 bases lay in between. The CDR3 runs 11 residues. Germline V gene lookup returns CDR1 SEHNR and CDR2 FQNEAQ (reference sequence). This CDR3 is CASYRGNTIYF. The CDR3 coding sequence is TGTGCCAGCTATCGGGGGAACACCATATATTTT. The variable domain in full, completed from reference TRBV7-9 and TRBJ1-3, reads DTGVSQNPRHKITKRGQNVTFRCDPISEHNRLYWYRQTLGQGPEFLTYFQNEAQLEKSRLLSDRFSAERPKGSFSTLEIQRTEQGDSAMYLCASYRGNTIYFGEGSWLTVV.

The chain links TRBV30 to TRBJ2-1; 8 nucleotides align to TRBD2. The CDR3 runs 14 residues. Unmatched junction bases numbered 5, after V lost 0 bases and J lost 7 bases. Germline CDR1 GTSNPN, CDR2 SVGIG (reference sequence). CDR3 residues: CAWSVLASGNEQFF. The CDR3 DNA reads as TGTGCCTGGAGTGTACTGGCTAGCGGGAATGAGCAGTTCTTC. The whole variable domain, filled in from reference TRBV30 and TRBJ2-1, reads SQTIHQWPATLVQPVGSPLSLECTVEGTSNPNLYWYRQAAGRGLQLLFYSVGIGQISSEVPQNLSASRPQDRQFILSSKKLLLSDSGFYLCAWSVLASGNEQFFGPGTRLTVL.